A selection of T cell receptor beta chains follows, all from one sample in a study of T-cell reconstitution after alpha-beta-depleted transplantation in children. Via MiXCR, TCRdb re-called the PCR reads, giving one row per CDR3 protein. The data hold around 700,000 distinct CDR3 sequences, with around 13% observed a single time. Material: PBMCs, obtained before TCRalphabeta/CD19-depleted stem cell transplant. The receptors shown here come from a girl aged 2-10 years with congenital amegakaryocytic thrombocytopenia, due to receive a stem cell transplant. CDR3s include the opening cysteine and the closing phenylalanine or tryptophan. A D gene is named only where the DNA matches it firmly. Clone sizes are given selectively: once, few, many, or a class where the clone is expanded.

J gene | CDR3 length | D gene | clone size | V gene | CDR3 DNA | CDR3 protein
TRBJ2-1 | 15 | - | few | TRBV11-2 | TGTGCCAGCAGCTTAGTTAGGGGTCGGGAGTATGAGCAGTTCTTC | CASSLVRGREYEQFF
TRBJ2-3 | 12 | - | many | TRBV27 | TGTGCCAGCAGGGCCACCGCCGATACGCAGTATTTT | CASRATADTQYF
TRBJ2-1 | 15 | TRBD2 | many | TRBV5-1 | TGCGCCAGCAGGGGACTAGCGGGAGAACACAATGAGCAGTTCTTC | CASRGLAGEHNEQFF
TRBJ1-1 | 15 | - | few | TRBV7-2 | TGTGCCAGCAGCTTAACTCCGACTGAGAACACTGAAGCTTTCTTT | CASSLTPTENTEAFF
TRBJ2-3 | 13 | TRBD2 | - | TRBV19 | TGTGCCAGTAGTACCACTAGCGGGAGTTCGTCGTATTTT | CASSTTSGSSSYF
TRBJ2-1 | 15 | TRBD1 | many | TRBV29-1 | TGCAGCGTTAGGTCTGGGCAGGGGGCCTACAATGAGCAGTTCTTC | CSVRSGQGAYNEQFF
TRBJ1-4 | 12 | - | - | TRBV27 | TGTGCCAGCAGTCCCGGAGCGGAAAAACTGTTTTTT | CASSPGAEKLFF
TRBJ2-1 | 15 | - | few | TRBV5-5 | TGTGCCAGCAGCTTGGGTAGGAGGGGCTACAATGAGCAGTTCTTC | CASSLGRRGYNEQFF
TRBJ1-3 | 15 | - | - | TRBV4-1 | TGCGCCAGCAGCCACAGGCAACGCTCTGGAAACACCATATATTTT | CASSHRQRSGNTIYF
TRBJ1-5 | 14 | - | - | TRBV18 | TGTGCCAGCTCACGAGATAATAGCAATCAGCCCCAGCATTTT | CASSRDNSNQPQHF
TRBJ2-5 | 13 | - | - | TRBV10-3 | TGTGCCATCAGTGACCTGGACGCCCGAGCCCAGTACTTC | CAISDLDARAQYF
TRBJ2-5 | 14 | TRBD1 | few | TRBV20-1 | TGCAGTGCTAGAGCGGACAGGGGTCCAGAGACCCAGTACTTC | CSARADRGPETQYF
TRBJ2-3 | 13 | - | many | TRBV20-1 | TGCAGTGCTATCCTGGGGGCGTTGGATACGCAGTATTTT | CSAILGALDTQYF
TRBJ2-3 | 16 | - | - | TRBV20-1 | TGCAGTGCTAGACCAGACCCCATAAGGGTCACAGATACGCAGTATTTT | CSARPDPIRVTDTQYF
TRBJ2-1 | 13 | TRBD2 | - | TRBV3-1 | TGTGCCAGCAGCCGACTAGCGGAAAATGAGCAGTTCTTC | CASSRLAENEQFF
TRBJ2-7 | 12 | - | - | TRBV6-5 | TGTGCCACCCAGGGGGGAGGCTACGAGCAGTACTTC | CATQGGGYEQYF
TRBJ2-7 | 16 | TRBD2 | - | TRBV3-1 | TGTGCCAGCAGCCAAGAAACTAGCGGGAGACTGAACGAGCAGTACTTC | CASSQETSGRLNEQYF
TRBJ2-7 | 14 | - | many | TRBV20-1 | TGCAGTGCCCTGAGCCGAACAGACTTCTACGAGCAGTACTTC | CSALSRTDFYEQYF
TRBJ2-7 | 13 | - | many | TRBV5-1 | TGCGCCAGCACAAAAGACAGCTCCTACGAGCAGTACTTC | CASTKDSSYEQYF
TRBJ2-1 | 8 | - | few | TRBV30 | TGTGCCTGGGACGAGCAGTTCTTC | CAWDEQFF
TRBJ1-1 | 11 | - | - | TRBV7-9 | TGTGCCAGCAGCCCCTTCCCTGAAGCTTTCTTT | CASSPFPEAFF
TRBJ2-7 | 16 | - | few | TRBV5-1 | TGCGCCAGCAGCTTGGCCCGGGCGTCGTCCACCTACGAGCAGTACTTC | CASSLARASSTYEQYF
TRBJ2-7 | 13 | - | few | TRBV20-1 | TGCAGTGCTAGGGGGGGACATAGCTACGAGCAGTACTTC | CSARGGHSYEQYF
TRBJ2-3 | 17 | TRBD2 | - | TRBV20-1 | TGCTGTGCTAGAGATAACGTTCTAGCGGGTTCCACAGATACGCAGTATTTT | CCARDNVLAGSTDTQYF
TRBJ1-5 | 11 | - | few | TRBV5-6 | TGTGCCAGCAGCACCCACTGGACCCAGCATTTT | CASSTHWTQHF
TRBJ2-7 | 17 | TRBD2 | - | TRBV20-1 | TGCAGTGCCCTCGGGACTAGCGGGAGTATCACCCGTGGAGAGCAGTACTTC | CSALGTSGSITRGEQYF
TRBJ2-5 | 14 | - | few | TRBV5-6 | TGTGCCAGCAGCCTGCTAGAGGTCCAAGAGACCCAGTACTTC | CASSLLEVQETQYF
TRBJ2-3 | 14 | - | - | TRBV20-1 | TGCAGTGCTATCAGGGCAAGGATGACAGATACGCAGTATTTT | CSAIRARMTDTQYF
TRBJ1-1 | 14 | - | few | TRBV29-1 | TGCAGCGTTGGGGCCCTCCTGGGGGGCACTGAAGCTTTCTTT | CSVGALLGGTEAFF
TRBJ2-3 | 15 | - | many | TRBV4-1 | TGCGCCAGCAGCCAAGATCCAAAGAGTGGAGATACGCAGTATTTT | CASSQDPKSGDTQYF
TRBJ2-2 | 13 | - | few | TRBV24-1 | TGTGCCACCAGTTTTTCAGTCACCGGGGAGCTGTTTTTT | CATSFSVTGELFF
TRBJ2-7 | 14 | - | - | TRBV10-3 | TGTGCCATCAGTGCCAGCGCTGCCCCCTACGAGCAGTACTTC | CAISASAAPYEQYF
TRBJ2-5 | 14 | TRBD2 | - | TRBV29-1 | TGCAGCCCAACAGGCGGGAGCTGCCAAGAGACCCAGTACTTC | CSPTGGSCQETQYF
TRBJ2-7 | 12 | - | many | TRBV2 | TGTGCCAGTCGGACTGTGTTCTACGAGCAGTACTTC | CASRTVFYEQYF
TRBJ2-5 | 16 | TRBD2 | many | TRBV6-1 | TGTGCCAGCAGCCGCGGGACTAGCTATTTTAGGGAGACCCAGTACTTC | CASSRGTSYFRETQYF
TRBJ2-7 | 13 | - | - | TRBV6-2/TRBV6-3 | TGTGCCAGCACCCCCGCAGGGACCTACGAGCAGTACTTC | CASTPAGTYEQYF
TRBJ2-3 | 11 | - | many | TRBV28 | TGTGCCACCCAGTCCAGTAATACGCAGTATTTT | CATQSSNTQYF
TRBJ2-5 | 14 | - | many | TRBV14 | TGTGCCAGCAGCCAAGAATCCGCGCTAGAGACCCAGTACTTC | CASSQESALETQYF
TRBJ1-1 | 11 | - | many | TRBV20-1 | TGCAGTGCTAGAGAGGAAACTGAAGCTTTCTTT | CSAREETEAFF
TRBJ1-1 | 15 | - | many | TRBV10-3 | TGTGCCATCAGTGAGCGGGGGCCCTTGAACACTGAAGCTTTCTTT | CAISERGPLNTEAFF
TRBJ2-5 | 12 | - | - | TRBV20-1 | TGCGGTGACGCTCCAGTGGTCGAGACCCAGTACTTC | CGDAPVVETQYF
TRBJ2-3 | 17 | TRBD2 | - | TRBV27 | TGTGCCAGCAGCCCCCACCAGGGACTAGTCAGCACAGATACGCAGTATTTT | CASSPHQGLVSTDTQYF
TRBJ2-1 | 14 | - | many | TRBV5-1 | TGCGCCAGCAGCTTGGGCCAACTAGCCAATGAGCAGTTCTTC | CASSLGQLANEQFF
TRBJ2-1 | 15 | - | - | TRBV25-1 | TGTGCCAGCAGTGAATGGGGACTCCTGGACAATGAGCAGTTCTTC | CASSEWGLLDNEQFF
TRBJ2-1 | 15 | - | few | TRBV7-6 | TGTGCCAGCAGCTTTGGCGGGGAGGTTTACAATGAGCAGTTCTTC | CASSFGGEVYNEQFF
TRBJ2-3 | 15 | - | many | TRBV29-1 | TGCAGCGTTGAACCCAGGTTAGGTAGCACAGATACGCAGTATTTT | CSVEPRLGSTDTQYF
TRBJ2-7 | 16 | - | many | TRBV20-1 | TGCAGTGCTAGAGATTGGGGGGAGCCGAACTCCTACGAGCAGTACTTC | CSARDWGEPNSYEQYF
TRBJ2-7 | 16 | TRBD1 | few | TRBV12-3/TRBV12-4 | TGTGCCAGCAGTCCCACCGGACAGGGCCTCTCCTACGAGCAGTACTTC | CASSPTGQGLSYEQYF
TRBJ1-1 | 13 | - | - | TRBV2 | TGTGCCCCCCAACTGGCAGGAAACACTGAAGCTTTCTTT | CAPQLAGNTEAFF
TRBJ2-1 | 17 | - | - | TRBV7-2 | TGTGCCAGCAGCGAACACTGGACGTTGTCCGGTTCCGATGAGCAGTTCTTC | CASSEHWTLSGSDEQFF
TRBJ2-4 | 19 | TRBD2 | - | TRBV11-2 | TGTGCCAGCAGCTTAGTCCCCGGGAGGGCCTTGGGAGCCAAAAACATTCAGTACTTC | CASSLVPGRALGAKNIQYF
TRBJ2-2 | 13 | - | - | TRBV15 | TGTGCCTCCAGCAGAGAGGACACCGGGGAGCTGTCTTTT | CASSREDTGELSF
TRBJ2-2 | 16 | - | few | TRBV5-4 | TGTGCCAGCAGCTTGGCGTCAGCAGGGAGGACCGGGGAGCTGTTTTTT | CASSLASAGRTGELFF